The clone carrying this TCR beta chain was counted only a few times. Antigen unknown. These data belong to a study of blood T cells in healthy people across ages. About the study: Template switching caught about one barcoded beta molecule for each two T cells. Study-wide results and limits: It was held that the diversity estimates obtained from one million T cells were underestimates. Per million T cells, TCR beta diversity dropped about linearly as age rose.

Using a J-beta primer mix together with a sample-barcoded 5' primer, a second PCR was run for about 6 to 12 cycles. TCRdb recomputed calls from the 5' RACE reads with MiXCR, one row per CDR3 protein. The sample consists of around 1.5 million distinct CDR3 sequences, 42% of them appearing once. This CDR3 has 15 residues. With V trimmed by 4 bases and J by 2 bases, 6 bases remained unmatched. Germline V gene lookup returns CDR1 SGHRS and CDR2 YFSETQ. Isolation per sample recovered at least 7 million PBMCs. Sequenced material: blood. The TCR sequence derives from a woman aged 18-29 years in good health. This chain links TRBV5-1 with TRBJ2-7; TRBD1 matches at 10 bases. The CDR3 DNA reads TGCGCCAGCAGCGACTGGACAGGGGGAACCTACGAGCAGTACTTC. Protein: CASSDWTGGTYEQYF.